The present entry profiles one TCR beta chain with its context. Its antigen is unknown. These data come from a study of T-cell memory formation after mild COVID-19. Turning to the study itself: Largely donor-specific sequence clusters came from a couple of donors.

Barcoded TCR alpha and TCR beta cDNA libraries with UMIs came from 5'RACE using constant-segment primers. TCRdb redid the calling of the 5' RACE reads with MiXCR, one entry per CDR3 protein. The sample consists of roughly 200,000 distinct CDR3 sequences, 15% to 20% of them appearing once. Study results and caveats: Some clones that responded were present in memory (sampled pre-infection), which suggests cross-reactive memory joined.

The ends lost 0 bases at V and 0 bases at J; junction bases unmatched: 19. Germline CDR1 PRHDT, CDR2 FYEKMQ (reference sequence). CDR3 length: 22 amino acids. This TCR was recovered from an adult woman who had mild COVID-19 (a few samples of this study predate the infection). Cell type and time point are not known. Source material: PBMCs or a T cell subset sorted from them (not recorded which). The J gene is TRBJ2-1, the V gene TRBV13; 8 positions match TRBD2. The CDR3 nucleotides are TGTGCCAGCAGCTTAGGGGTGTTAGCGGGATACTACAATCCCAGCTCCTACAATGAGCAGTTCTTC. It is translated as CASSLGVLAGYYNPSSYNEQFF.